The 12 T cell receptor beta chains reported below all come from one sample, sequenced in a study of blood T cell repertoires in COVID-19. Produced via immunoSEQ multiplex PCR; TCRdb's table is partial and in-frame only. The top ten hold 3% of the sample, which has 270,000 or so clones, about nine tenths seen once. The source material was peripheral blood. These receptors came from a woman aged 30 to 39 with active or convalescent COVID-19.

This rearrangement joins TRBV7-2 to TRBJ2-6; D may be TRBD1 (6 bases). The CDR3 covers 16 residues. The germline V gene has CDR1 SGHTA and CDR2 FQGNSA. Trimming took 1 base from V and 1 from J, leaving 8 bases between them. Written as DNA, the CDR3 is TGTGCCAGCAGCTTAGTGGGGGCGTCTGGGGCCAACGTCCTGACTTTC. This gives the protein CASSLVGASGANVLTF.

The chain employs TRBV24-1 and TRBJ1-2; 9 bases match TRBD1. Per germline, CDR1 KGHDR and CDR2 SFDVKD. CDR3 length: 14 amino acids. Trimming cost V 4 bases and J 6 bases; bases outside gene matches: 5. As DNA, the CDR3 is TGTGCCACCAGTGAGGCCGGGACAGGGAATGGCTACACCTTC. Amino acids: CATSEAGTGNGYTF.

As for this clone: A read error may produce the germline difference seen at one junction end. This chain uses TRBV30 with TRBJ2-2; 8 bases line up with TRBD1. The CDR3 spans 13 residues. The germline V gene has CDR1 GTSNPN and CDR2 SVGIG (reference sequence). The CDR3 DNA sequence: TGTGCCCGGAGGACAGGGAATACCGGGGAGCTGTTTTTT. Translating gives CARRTGNTGELFF.

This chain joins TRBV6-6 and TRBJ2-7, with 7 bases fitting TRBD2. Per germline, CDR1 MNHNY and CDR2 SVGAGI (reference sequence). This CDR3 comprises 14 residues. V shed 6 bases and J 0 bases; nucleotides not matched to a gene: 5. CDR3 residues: CASRPGTTSYEQYF. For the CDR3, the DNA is TGTGCCAGCAGACCAGGGACTACCTCCTACGAGCAGTACTTC.

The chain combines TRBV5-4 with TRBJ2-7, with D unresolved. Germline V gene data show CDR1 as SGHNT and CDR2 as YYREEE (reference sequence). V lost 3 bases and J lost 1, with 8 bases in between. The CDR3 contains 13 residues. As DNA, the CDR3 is TGTGCCAGCAGCTCTTTACAGTCCTACGAGCAGTACTTC. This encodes CASSSLQSYEQYF.

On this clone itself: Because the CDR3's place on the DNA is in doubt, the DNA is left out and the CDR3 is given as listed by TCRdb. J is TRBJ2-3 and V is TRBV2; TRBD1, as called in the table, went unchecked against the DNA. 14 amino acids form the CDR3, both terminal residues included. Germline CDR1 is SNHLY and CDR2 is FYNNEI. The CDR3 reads CASILDRPTDTQYF.

The CDR3 region is CASSYRLAGGTLPQYF. The CDR3 region has the DNA TGTGCCAGCAGTTATCGCCTAGCGGGGGGTACTCTGCCGCAGTATTTT. The chain carries TRBV6-2 or TRBV6-3 and TRBJ2-3, with 11 bases fitting TRBD2. This CDR3 spans 16 amino acids. Looked up from germline, CDR1 is MNHEY and CDR2 is SVGEGT. J lost 10 bases, V lost 3 bases, and 12 bases had no gene match.

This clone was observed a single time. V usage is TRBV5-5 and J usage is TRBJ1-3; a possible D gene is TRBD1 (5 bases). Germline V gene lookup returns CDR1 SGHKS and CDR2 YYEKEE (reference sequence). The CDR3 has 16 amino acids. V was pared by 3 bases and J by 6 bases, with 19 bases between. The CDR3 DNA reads TGTGCCAGCAGCTGGACCTTACAGGCCAACGAAAACACCATATATTTT. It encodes CASSWTLQANENTIYF.

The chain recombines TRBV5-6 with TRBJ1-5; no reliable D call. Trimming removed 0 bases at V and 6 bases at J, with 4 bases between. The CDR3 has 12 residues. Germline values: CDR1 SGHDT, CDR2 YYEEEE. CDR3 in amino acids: CASSLGSQPQHF. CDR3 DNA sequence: TGTGCCAGCAGCTTGGGGAGTCAGCCCCAGCATTTT.

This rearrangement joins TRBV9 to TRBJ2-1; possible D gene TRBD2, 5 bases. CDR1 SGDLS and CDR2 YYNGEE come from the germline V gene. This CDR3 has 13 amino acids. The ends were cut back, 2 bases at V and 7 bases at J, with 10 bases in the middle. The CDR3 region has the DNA TGTGCCAGCAGCGTCCGGTCGGGGAATGAGCAGTTCTTC. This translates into CASSVRSGNEQFF.

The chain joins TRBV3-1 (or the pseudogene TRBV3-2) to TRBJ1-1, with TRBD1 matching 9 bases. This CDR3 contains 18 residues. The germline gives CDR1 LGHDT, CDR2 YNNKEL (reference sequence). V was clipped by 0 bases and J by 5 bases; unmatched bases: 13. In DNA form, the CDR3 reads TGTGCCAGCAGCCAAGATTCGGGACAGGGCTTCTGGTTGACTGAAGCTTTCTTT. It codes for CASSQDSGQGFWLTEAFF.

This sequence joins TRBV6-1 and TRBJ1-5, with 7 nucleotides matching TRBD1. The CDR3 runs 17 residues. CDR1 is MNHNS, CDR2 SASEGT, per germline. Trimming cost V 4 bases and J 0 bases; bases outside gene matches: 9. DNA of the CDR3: TGTGCCAGCAGTGTTCCGGGACAGTTATATAGCAATCAGCCCCAGCATTTT. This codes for CASSVPGQLYSNQPQHF.